This is a list of T cell receptor beta chains from one sample in a study of radiation and T cells in renal cell carcinoma. Some clones are missing from TCRdb's copy, which holds only in-frame ones; the method was immunoSEQ multiplex PCR. The sample holds roughly 150,000 clones, 88% seen once. The sample here was blood, taken from a patient whose treatment included radiotherapy and nephrectomy. These receptors all stem from a woman aged 70-85 years with renal cell carcinoma. The CDR3 runs from the conserved cysteine through the conserved F or W. The order of the fields is CDR3 DNA, CDR3 protein, V gene, J gene, D gene, clone size. The D gene is left open where the match is weak. Size is omitted from some rows. Given values are once, few, many or a class for expanded clones.

DNA: TGTGCCAGCAGCGGCGAGCAGGCTGGGCGGTCGGGGTCACCCCTCCACTTT
CDR3: CASSGEQAGRSGSPLHF
V: TRBV5-4
J: TRBJ1-6
D: .
size: .

DNA: TGTGCCAGCAGTACAGGGGCCATGAACACTGAAGCTTTCTTT
CDR3: CASSTGAMNTEAFF
V: TRBV11-2
J: TRBJ1-1
D: TRBD1
size: .

DNA: TGCGCCAGCAGCGCCGGGACACGGGAGCAAGGCTACACCTTC
CDR3: CASSAGTREQGYTF
V: TRBV5-1
J: TRBJ1-2
D: .
size: .

DNA: TGTGCCAGCAGTTTTACCGGACAGGTATATGGCTACACCTTC
CDR3: CASSFTGQVYGYTF
V: TRBV27
J: TRBJ1-2
D: TRBD1
size: .

DNA: TGTGCCACCAGCAGAGGACAGGGTCGGGGTAGAGCTTTCTTT
CDR3: CATSRGQGRGRAFF
V: TRBV15
J: TRBJ1-1
D: TRBD1
size: .

DNA: TGTGCCAGCAGTTACCCCGATATGGGCGAGCAGTACTTC
CDR3: CASSYPDMGEQYF
V: TRBV6-6
J: TRBJ2-7
D: .
size: .

DNA: TGTGCCAGTAGTGGTTCAGGGAGGACTGAAAAACTGTTTTTT
CDR3: CASSGSGRTEKLFF
V: TRBV19
J: TRBJ1-4
D: .
size: few

DNA: TGTGCCAGCAGATTCCAGGGACAAGGGAACACTGAAGCTTTCTTT
CDR3: CASRFQGQGNTEAFF
V: TRBV28
J: TRBJ1-1
D: .
size: once

DNA: TGTGCCAGCAGCACGGCCGCTTATGGCTACACCTTC
CDR3: CASSTAAYGYTF
V: TRBV5-8
J: TRBJ1-2
D: .
size: .

DNA: TGTGCCAGTACCCTGAGGGTCGGAGAAACTGAAGCTTTCTTT
CDR3: CASTLRVGETEAFF
V: TRBV19
J: TRBJ1-1
D: .
size: .

DNA: TGTGCCAGCAGCTTAGTATTTGGTGGGGACACTGAAGCTTTCTTT
CDR3: CASSLVFGGDTEAFF
V: TRBV7-2
J: TRBJ1-1
D: .
size: .

DNA: TGTGCCAGCAGTGCCCTCTTTGAATCTGGGGCCAACGTCCTGACTTTC
CDR3: CASSALFESGANVLTF
V: TRBV6-1
J: TRBJ2-6
D: .
size: once

DNA: TGCGCCAGCAGCCAAGGACTGGACAGGATCTATGGCTACACCTTC
CDR3: CASSQGLDRIYGYTF
V: TRBV4-3
J: TRBJ1-2
D: TRBD1
size: .

DNA: TGTGCCTGGAACCCCAGGGGACCAAACTATGGCTACACCTTC
CDR3: CAWNPRGPNYGYTF
V: TRBV30
J: TRBJ1-2
D: .
size: .

DNA: TGCGCCAGCAGCTTGGCCGGGACAGGGTACGGTGGGGGAGAGACCCAGTACTTC
CDR3: CASSLAGTGYGGGETQYF
V: TRBV5-1
J: TRBJ2-5
D: TRBD1
size: .

DNA: TGTGCCAGCAGGCCGACAGGCGTCTCCTACAATGAGCAGTTCTTC
CDR3: CASRPTGVSYNEQFF
V: TRBV6-6
J: TRBJ2-1
D: .
size: .

DNA: TGTGCCAGCAGCCCGGGAGGGGAGACCCAGTACTTC
CDR3: CASSPGGETQYF
V: TRBV5-4
J: TRBJ2-5
D: TRBD2
size: .

DNA: TGCGCCAGCAGCGGGACTAGCGGGGGGTTCACAGATACGCAGTATTTT
CDR3: CASSGTSGGFTDTQYF
V: TRBV4-3
J: TRBJ2-3
D: TRBD2
size: .

DNA: TGTGCCAGTGGTGCTAGCGGGGGGCTATACAATGAGCAGTTCTTC
CDR3: CASGASGGLYNEQFF
V: TRBV19
J: TRBJ2-1
D: TRBD2
size: .

DNA: TGTGCCAGCAGCTTACCAGGGTGGTACGAGCAGTACTTC
CDR3: CASSLPGWYEQYF
V: TRBV7-2
J: TRBJ2-7
D: .
size: .

DNA: TGTGCCAGCAGCTCGGACCCGACCAATCAGCCCCAGCATTTT
CDR3: CASSSDPTNQPQHF
V: TRBV5-4
J: TRBJ1-5
D: .
size: .

DNA: TGTGCCAGCAGCTTAACTAGGACAGGATACGCTGAAGCTTTCTTT
CDR3: CASSLTRTGYAEAFF
V: TRBV13
J: TRBJ1-1
D: TRBD1
size: .

DNA: TGTGCCAGTAGTACCACGGGAGCAACTAATGAAGAACTGTTTTTT
CDR3: CASSTTGATNEELFF
V: TRBV19
J: TRBJ1-4
D: .
size: .

DNA: TGTGCCAGCAGCGGGACAGGGGGCTACTATGGCTACACCTTC
CDR3: CASSGTGGYYGYTF
V: TRBV5-5
J: TRBJ1-2
D: TRBD1
size: .